A single sample is the source of the 13 T cell receptor beta chains below, sequenced in a study of shared clonotypes between healthy human individuals. TCRdb keeps only in-frame clones here, not all; method: immunoSEQ multiplex PCR. The sample has over a million clones, roughly 97% seen once; the top ten hold about 1.2%. The specimen was naive CD4+ T cells sorted from blood. Subset indicated: CD45RA+ positively selected. The source of these receptors is a man aged 25 to 40 in good health.

The chain is built from TRBV27 and TRBJ2-1; no firm D call. This CDR3 has 15 amino acids. V was shortened by 5 bases and J by 7 bases, with 18 bases between the two germline ends. Per germline, CDR1 MNHEY and CDR2 SMNVEV (reference sequence). The CDR3 nucleotides read TGTGCCAGCAGTCGCCTGAGTAGAAGTGAAAATGAGCAGTTCTTC. This sequence encodes CASSRLSRSENEQFF.

The chain links TRBV23-1 to TRBJ1-2; D remains ambiguous. TRBV23-1 is classed as an ORF, of uncertain function. Deletions cut 2 bases from V and 2 bases from J, with 15 bases between. The CDR3 loop spans 16 amino acids. The CDR3: CASSQPRWTENYGYTF. CDR3 in DNA: TGCGCCAGCAGTCAACCGCGATGGACGGAGAACTATGGCTACACCTTC.

The chain is built from TRBV19 and TRBJ1-5; a possible D gene is TRBD1 (6 bases). Trimming stripped 5 bases from V and 6 bases from J, with 23 bases between. Per the germline V gene, CDR1 is LNHDA and CDR2 is SQIVND (reference sequence). CDR3 length equals 17 residues. This chain's CDR3 is CASSPRLEGLGGQPQHF. For the CDR3, the DNA is TGTGCCAGTAGTCCCCGCCTGGAGGGTTTAGGGGGTCAGCCCCAGCATTTT.

The chain has TRBV18 and TRBJ2-2; D is possibly TRBD2 (6 bases). The germline V gene encodes CDR1 KGHSH and CDR2 LQKENI. This CDR3 has 15 residues. With 0 bases removed from V and 1 base from J, the gap between germline ends came to 6 bases. The CDR3 DNA follows: TGTGCCAGCTCACCACCGGGAGGGAACACCGGGGAGCTGTTTTTT. Translated: CASSPPGGNTGELFF.

The chain uses TRBV7-6 and TRBJ1-5; unclear D gene. Between the trimmed V and J ends, which lost 0 bases and 3 bases, there was a span of 6 bases. The germline V gene encodes CDR1 SGHVS and CDR2 FNYEAQ. CDR3 size: 14 residues. The CDR3 DNA is TGTGCCAGCAGCTTAGCAGGGTTCAATCAGCCCCAGCATTTT. Translating it yields CASSLAGFNQPQHF.

This chain joins TRBV9 and TRBJ2-7, with 9 bases aligning to TRBD2. Germline-derived CDR1 and CDR2 are SGDLS and YYNGEE. V was pared by 4 bases and J by 3 bases, with 14 bases of the junction left unmatched. This CDR3 has 17 amino acids. The CDR3 reads CASSPGGGARLVYEQYF. The CDR3 bases are TGTGCCAGCAGCCCAGGCGGGGGGGCCCGCCTCGTCTACGAGCAGTACTTC.

The chain uses TRBV30 and TRBJ2-1; no clear D. V was shortened by 2 bases and J by 0 bases, with 8 bases between the two germline ends. CDR1 is GTSNPN, CDR2 SVGIG, per germline (reference sequence). This CDR3 comprises 14 residues. In nucleotides, the CDR3 is TGTGCCTGGAGTTGGAAGTTCTCCTACAATGAGCAGTTCTTC. This encodes CAWSWKFSYNEQFF. The full variable domain, in which reference TRBV30 and TRBJ2-1 provide the parts outside the CDR3, is SQTIHQWPATLVQPVGSPLSLECTVEGTSNPNLYWYRQAAGRGLQLLFYSVGIGQISSEVPQNLSASRPQDRQFILSSKKLLLSDSGFYLCAWSWKFSYNEQFFGPGTRLTVL.

The CDR3 bases are TGTGCCAGCAGCTCCGACGGGGAAAGCTCCTACAATGAGCAGTTCTTC. Translation gives CASSSDGESSYNEQFF. The rearrangement links TRBV7-9 to TRBJ2-1; tentatively, D is TRBD2 (5 bases). In germline, CDR1 is SEHNR, CDR2 FQNEAQ (reference sequence). Trimming shortened V by 4 bases and J by 0 bases, and 13 bases separated the two germline ends. The CDR3 has 16 residues.

The rearrangement joins TRBV5-8 to TRBJ2-1; D is tentatively TRBD1 or TRBD2 (7 bases each). The V gene lost 4 bases and the J gene lost 7 bases, with 24 bases spanning the gap. CDR3 size: 17 residues. CDR1 is SGHTS and CDR2 is YDEGEE in the germline V gene. CDR3 sequence: CASSIGTVGGLRNEQFF. CDR3 in DNA: TGTGCCAGCAGCATCGGGACAGTCGGGGGACTACGTAATGAGCAGTTCTTC.

The chain has TRBV6-1 and TRBJ2-5; 9 positions agree with TRBD2. Germline V gene data show CDR1 as MNHNS and CDR2 as SASEGT. The CDR3 totals 15 residues. Losses at the gene ends were 7 bases for V and 0 bases for J; bases not matched to a gene: 6. The CDR3: CASKREALYQETQYF. For the CDR3, the DNA is TGTGCCAGCAAGCGGGAGGCCTTGTACCAAGAGACCCAGTACTTC.

Comment on this clone: Other DNA sequences from this sample encode an identical CDR3 as well. The chain joins TRBV18 to TRBJ1-1; the D gene is possibly TRBD1 (5 bases). Trimming took off 3 bases at V and 1 base at J, with 12 bases between the two ends. Germline loops: CDR1 KGHSH, CDR2 LQKENI. The CDR3 covers 15 residues. CDR3 in amino acids: CASSPSGQGNTEAFF. The CDR3 DNA reads TGTGCCAGCTCACCGAGTGGTCAGGGGAACACTGAAGCTTTCTTT.

V gene TRBV19 combines with J gene TRBJ1-1; D is unresolved. V was clipped by 6 bases and J by 5 bases, with 16 bases between them. The germline CDR1 and CDR2 sequences are LNHDA and SQIVND (reference sequence). This CDR3 has 14 residues. CDR3 residues: CASRRQRLRTEAFF. CDR3 bases: TGTGCCAGTAGGAGGCAGAGACTACGGACTGAAGCTTTCTTT. Full variable domain (rest looked up from reference TRBV19 and TRBJ1-1): DGGITQSPKYLFRKEGQNVTLSCEQNLNHDAMYWYRQDPGQGLRLIYYSQIVNDFQKGDIAEGYSVSREKKESFPLTVTSAQKNPTAFYLCASRRQRLRTEAFFGQGTRLTVV.

The J gene is TRBJ1-2, the V gene TRBV28, with no clear D. Deletions cut 6 bases from V and 6 bases from J, with 11 bases between. Germline CDR1 reads MDHEN; CDR2 reads SYDVKM. The CDR3 length is 12 residues. The CDR3 here is CASRTVLDGYTF. The DNA of the CDR3 is TGTGCCAGCAGAACAGTCCTGGATGGCTACACCTTC.